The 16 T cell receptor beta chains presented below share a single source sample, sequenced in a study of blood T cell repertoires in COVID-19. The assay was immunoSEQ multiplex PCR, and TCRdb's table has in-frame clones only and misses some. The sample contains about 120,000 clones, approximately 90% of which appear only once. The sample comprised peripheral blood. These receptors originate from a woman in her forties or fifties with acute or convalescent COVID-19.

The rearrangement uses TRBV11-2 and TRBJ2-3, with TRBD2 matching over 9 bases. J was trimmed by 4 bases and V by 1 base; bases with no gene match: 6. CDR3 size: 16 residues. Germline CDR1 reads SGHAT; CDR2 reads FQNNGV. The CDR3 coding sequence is TGTGCCAGCAGCTTAGCAGTGTCTAGCGGGGCAGATACGCAGTATTTT. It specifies CASSLAVSSGADTQYF.

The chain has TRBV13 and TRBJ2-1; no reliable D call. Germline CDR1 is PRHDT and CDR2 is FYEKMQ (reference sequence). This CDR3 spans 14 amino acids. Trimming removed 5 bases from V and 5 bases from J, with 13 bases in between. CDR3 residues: CASSPPPRNNEQFF. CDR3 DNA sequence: TGTGCCAGCAGCCCCCCCCCTAGGAACAATGAGCAGTTCTTC.

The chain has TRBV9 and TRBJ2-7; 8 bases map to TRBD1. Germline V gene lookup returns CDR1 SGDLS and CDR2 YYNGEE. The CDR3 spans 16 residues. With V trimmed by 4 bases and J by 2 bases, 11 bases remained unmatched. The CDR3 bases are TGTGCCAGCAGCCCTGGACAGGGAACGGGGGCCTACGAGCAGTACTTC. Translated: CASSPGQGTGAYEQYF.

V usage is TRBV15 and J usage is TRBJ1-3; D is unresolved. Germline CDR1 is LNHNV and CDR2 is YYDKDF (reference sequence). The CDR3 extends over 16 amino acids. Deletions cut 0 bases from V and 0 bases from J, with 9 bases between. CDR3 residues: CATSRDPGSSGNTIYF. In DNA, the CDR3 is TGTGCCACCAGCAGAGATCCGGGGAGCTCTGGAAACACCATATATTTT.

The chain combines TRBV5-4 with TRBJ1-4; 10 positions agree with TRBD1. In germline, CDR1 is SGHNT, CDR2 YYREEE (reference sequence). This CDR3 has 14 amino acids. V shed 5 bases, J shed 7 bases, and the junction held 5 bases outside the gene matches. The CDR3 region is CASRRGQGSEKLFF. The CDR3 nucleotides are TGTGCCAGCAGGCGGGGACAGGGGAGTGAAAAACTGTTTTTT.

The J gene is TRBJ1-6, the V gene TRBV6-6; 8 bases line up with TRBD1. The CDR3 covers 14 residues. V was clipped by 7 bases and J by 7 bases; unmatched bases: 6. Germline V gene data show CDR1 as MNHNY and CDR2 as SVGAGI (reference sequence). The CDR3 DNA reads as TGTGCCAGCACTGACCGGACAGGGAATTCACCCCTCCACTTT. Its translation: CASTDRTGNSPLHF.

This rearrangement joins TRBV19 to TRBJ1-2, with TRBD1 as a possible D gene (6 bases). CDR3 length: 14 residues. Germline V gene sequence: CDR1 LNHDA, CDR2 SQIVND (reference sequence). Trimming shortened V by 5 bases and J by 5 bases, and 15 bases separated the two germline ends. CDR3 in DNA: TGTGCCAGTAGTGCGGACAGAGGACCGTATGGCTACACCTTC. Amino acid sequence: CASSADRGPYGYTF.

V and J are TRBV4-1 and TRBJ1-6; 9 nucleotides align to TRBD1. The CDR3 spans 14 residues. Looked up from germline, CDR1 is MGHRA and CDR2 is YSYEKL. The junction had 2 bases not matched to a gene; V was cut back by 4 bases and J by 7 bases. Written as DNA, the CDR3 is TGCGCCAGCAGCCCCGGACAGGGGAATTCACCCCTCCACTTT. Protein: CASSPGQGNSPLHF.

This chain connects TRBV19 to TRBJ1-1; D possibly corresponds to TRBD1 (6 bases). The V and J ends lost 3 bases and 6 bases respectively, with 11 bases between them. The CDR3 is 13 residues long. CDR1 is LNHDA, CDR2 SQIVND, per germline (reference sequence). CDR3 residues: CASSIASGAEAFF. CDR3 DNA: TGTGCCAGTAGTATTGCGTCAGGGGCTGAAGCTTTCTTT.

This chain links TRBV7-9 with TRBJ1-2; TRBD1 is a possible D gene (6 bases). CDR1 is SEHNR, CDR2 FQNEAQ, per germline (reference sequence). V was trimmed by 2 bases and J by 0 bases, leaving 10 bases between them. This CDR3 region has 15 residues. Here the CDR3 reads CASSLSTGANYGYTF. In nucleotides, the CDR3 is TGTGCCAGCAGCTTATCGACAGGCGCTAACTATGGCTACACCTTC.

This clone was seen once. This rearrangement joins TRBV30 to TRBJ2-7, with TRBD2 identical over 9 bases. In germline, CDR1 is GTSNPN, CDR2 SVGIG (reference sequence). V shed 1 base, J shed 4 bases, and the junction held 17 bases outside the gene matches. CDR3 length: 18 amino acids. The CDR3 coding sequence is TGTGCCTGGAGTGCTAGAAGGGGCGGGAGGGCCATCGGTTACGAGCAGTACTTC. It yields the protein CAWSARRGGRAIGYEQYF.

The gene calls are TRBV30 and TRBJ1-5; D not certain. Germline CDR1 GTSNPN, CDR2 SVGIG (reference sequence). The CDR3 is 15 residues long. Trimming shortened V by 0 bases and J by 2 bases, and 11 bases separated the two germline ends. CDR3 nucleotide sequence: TGTGCCTGGAGTGTTGGAGGGAAAGGCAATCAGCCCCAGCATTTT. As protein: CAWSVGGKGNQPQHF.

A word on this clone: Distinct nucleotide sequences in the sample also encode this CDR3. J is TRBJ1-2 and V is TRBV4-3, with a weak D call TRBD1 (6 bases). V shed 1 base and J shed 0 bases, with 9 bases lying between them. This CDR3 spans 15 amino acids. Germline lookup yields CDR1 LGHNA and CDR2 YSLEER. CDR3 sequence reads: CASSQVGAANYGYTF. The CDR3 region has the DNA TGCGCCAGCAGCCAAGTGGGGGCAGCTAACTATGGCTACACCTTC.

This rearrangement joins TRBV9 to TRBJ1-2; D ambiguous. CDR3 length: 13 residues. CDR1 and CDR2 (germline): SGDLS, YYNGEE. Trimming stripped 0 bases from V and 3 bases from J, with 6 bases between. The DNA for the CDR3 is TGTGCCAGCAGCGTAGATACAGACTATGGCTACACCTTC. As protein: CASSVDTDYGYTF. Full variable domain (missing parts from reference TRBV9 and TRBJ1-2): DSGVTQTPKHLITATGQRVTLRCSPRSGDLSVYWYQQSLDQGLQFLIQYYNGEERAKGNILERFSAQQFPDLHSELNLSSLELGDSALYFCASSVDTDYGYTFGSGTRLTVV.

The CDR3 protein is CSASRRGAEKLFF. The CDR3 DNA reads TGCAGTGCTAGTAGACGCGGGGCCGAAAAACTGTTTTTT. The chain couples TRBV20-1 to TRBJ1-4; TRBD1 might be the D (5 bases). This CDR3 has 13 amino acids. The V gene's germline CDR1 is DFQATT and CDR2 SNEGSKA (reference sequence). The V gene lost 3 bases and the J gene lost 8 bases, with 13 bases spanning the gap.

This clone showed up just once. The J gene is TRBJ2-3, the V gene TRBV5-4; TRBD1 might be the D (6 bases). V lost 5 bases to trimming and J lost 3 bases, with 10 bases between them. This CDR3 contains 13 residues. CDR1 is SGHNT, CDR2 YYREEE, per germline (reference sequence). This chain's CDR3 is CASSYTGTDTQYF. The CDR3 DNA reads TGTGCCAGCAGTTATACAGGGACAGATACGCAGTATTTT.